This passage covers 18 T cell receptor beta chains from one sample sequenced in a study of T cell responses to AZD1222 COVID-19 vaccine. Clones were sequenced by immunoSEQ multiplex PCR, and TCRdb holds only the in-frame ones, with some missing. The sample lists around 160,000 clones, around 86% occurring once. This specimen was peripheral blood, taken on day 0 of MenACWY control vaccination. The receptors derive from an adult in good health.

This clone was seen a single time. The V and J genes are TRBV2 and TRBJ2-7; D uncertain. Per germline, CDR1 SNHLY and CDR2 FYNNEI. Trimming removed 6 bases at V and 3 bases at J, with 9 bases between. The CDR3 spans 12 residues. The CDR3, as DNA: TGTGCCAGCAGCGGGCTTCGCTACGAGCAGTACGTC. Its translation is CASSGLRYEQYV.

The J gene is TRBJ2-2, the V gene TRBV18; possible D gene TRBD2, 6 bases. This CDR3 contains 16 residues. Per germline, CDR1 KGHSH and CDR2 LQKENI. Deletions cut 1 base from V and 4 bases from J, with 13 bases between. The CDR3 nucleotides are TGTGCCAGCTCACCACTGGGGGGTGCTACCACCGGGGAGCTGTTTTTT. This sequence encodes CASSPLGGATTGELFF.

Only one count was recorded for this clone. The chain carries TRBV12-2 and TRBJ2-7; the table calls TRBD2, which could not be checked here. TRBV12-2 is shown as a pseudogene. This CDR3 contains 14 residues. DNA for the CDR3: TGTGCAAGTCGCTGTCCGACTAGCACCTACGAGCAGTACGTC. Its protein product is CASRCPTSTYEQYV.

The chain recombines TRBV23-1 with TRBJ1-2; D remains unclear. TRBV23-1 is an ORF for which the function is uncertain. The CDR3 loop spans 14 amino acids. Between the trimmed V and J ends, which lost 2 bases and 6 bases, there was a span of 13 bases. This chain's CDR3 is CASSQGREEDGYTF. The CDR3 DNA sequence: TGCGCCAGCAGTCAAGGAAGGGAAGAGGATGGCTACACCTTC.

The chain combines TRBV18 with TRBJ1-2; 7 nucleotides match TRBD1. This CDR3 region has 16 residues. In germline, CDR1 is KGHSH, CDR2 LQKENI. Germline trimming cut 4 bases from V and 0 bases from J; bases unmatched to any gene: 8. CDR3 region: CASSRTGTDTNYGYTF. In DNA form, the CDR3 reads TGTGCCAGCTCACGAACCGGGACAGATACTAACTATGGCTACACCTTC.

The genes are TRBV6-5 and TRBJ2-7; D may be TRBD1 (5 bases). The CDR3 runs 14 residues. Germline V gene sequence: CDR1 MNHEY, CDR2 SVGAGI. V was trimmed by 5 bases and J by 3 bases, leaving 14 bases between them. CDR3 nucleotide sequence: TGTGCCAGCAGTCTAACCCAGGGTAGCTACGAGCAGTACTTC. This translates into CASSLTQGSYEQYF.

V is TRBV9 and J is TRBJ1-3; D gene uncertain. The CDR3 is 15 residues long. V shed 4 bases and J shed 0 bases, with 11 bases lying between them. Germline V gene data show CDR1 as SGDLS and CDR2 as YYNGEE. CDR3 nucleotide sequence: TGTGCCAGCAGCCCGGACGGCGACTCTGGAAACACCATATATTTT. Translation gives CASSPDGDSGNTIYF.

The chain carries TRBV10-1 and TRBJ2-5, with 8 bases that match TRBD2. The CDR3 loop spans 16 amino acids. Looked up from germline, CDR1 is WNHNN and CDR2 is SYGVQD (reference sequence). V shed 0 bases and J 2 bases; nucleotides not matched to a gene: 5. The CDR3 region is CASSESKAGGQETQYF. In DNA form, the CDR3 reads TGCGCCAGCAGTGAGTCGAAGGCGGGGGGTCAAGAGACCCAGTACTTC.

The chain couples TRBV27 to TRBJ1-4; 7 nucleotides line up with TRBD1. This CDR3 contains 14 residues. Germline loops: CDR1 MNHEY, CDR2 SMNVEV (reference sequence). Trimming took 5 bases from V and 7 from J; bases not matched to a gene: 7. CDR3 sequence: CASSLGRGSEKLFF. CDR3 in DNA: TGTGCCAGCAGTCTCGGCAGGGGGTCTGAAAAACTGTTTTTT.

This sequence joins TRBV15 and TRBJ1-3, with TRBD1 as a possible D gene (6 bases). The germline V and J ends were trimmed by 3 bases and 4 bases, with 16 bases remaining between them. Germline-derived CDR1 and CDR2 are LNHNV and YYDKDF (reference sequence). This CDR3 has 16 amino acids. The CDR3 region has the DNA TGTGCCACCAGCAGGGGGTTGACAGGATACGGAAACACCATATATTTT. Translated: CATSRGLTGYGNTIYF.

J is TRBJ2-6 and V is TRBV6-6; D ambiguous. V was trimmed by 5 bases and J by 0 bases, leaving 8 bases between them. The CDR3 extends over 15 amino acids. Germline loops: CDR1 MNHNY, CDR2 SVGAGI (reference sequence). CDR3 sequence (DNA): TGTGCCAGCAGTGTGGACCGCTCTGGGGCCAACGTCCTGACTTTC. It specifies CASSVDRSGANVLTF.

This clone appeared a single time. CDR3 sequence (DNA): TGCGCCAGCAGCCAAGTAGGGGGACAGAGTTACTATGGCTACACCTTC. Translating gives CASSQVGGQSYYGYTF. The V call is TRBV4-1, the J call TRBJ1-2, with TRBD1 matching over 7 bases. The germline CDR1 and CDR2 sequences are MGHRA and YSYEKL. There are 16 residues in the CDR3. V lost 1 base, J lost 3 bases, and 8 bases stayed unmatched.

Only a few counts were recorded for this clone. The V and J genes are TRBV28 and TRBJ1-1, with D maybe TRBD1 (6 bases). The CDR3 has 18 residues. The germline CDR1 and CDR2 sequences are MDHEN and SYDVKM. Trimming shortened V by 4 bases and J by 4 bases, and 25 bases separated the two germline ends. CDR3 in DNA: TGTGCCAGCAGTTCCGTCGAGAGGTGGGGGGGCTTCGGCACTGAAGCTTTCTTT. Amino acids: CASSSVERWGGFGTEAFF. Full variable domain (rest looked up from reference TRBV28 and TRBJ1-1): DVKVTQSSRYLVKRTGEKVFLECVQDMDHENMFWYRQDPGLGLRLIYFSYDVKMKEKGDIPEGYSVSREKKERFSLILESASTNQTSMYLCASSSVERWGGFGTEAFFGQGTRLTVV.

The rearrangement joins TRBV27 to TRBJ2-1; 11 nucleotides line up with TRBD2. CDR1 and CDR2 from the germline V gene are MNHEY and SMNVEV (reference sequence). This CDR3 comprises 14 residues. Losses at the gene ends were 7 bases for V and 2 bases for J; bases not matched to a gene: 1. DNA of the CDR3: TGTGCCAGCAAGGGACTAGCGGCCTACAATGAGCAGTTCTTC. The encoded protein is CASKGLAAYNEQFF.

The V call is TRBV19, the J call TRBJ1-5; D unresolved. The CDR3 runs 13 residues. CDR1 and CDR2 from the germline V gene are LNHDA and SQIVND (reference sequence). Trimming cost V 7 bases and J 1 base, with 8 bases left between them. CDR3: CASKDISNQPQHF. Written as DNA, the CDR3 is TGTGCCAGTAAGGATATCAGCAATCAGCCCCAGCATTTT.

V is TRBV3-1 (or the pseudogene TRBV3-2) and J is TRBJ2-1, with D perhaps matching TRBD2 (6 bases). CDR1 is LGHDT, CDR2 YNNKEL, per germline (reference sequence). The CDR3 has 15 residues. Trimming pared 5 bases from V and 2 bases from J, leaving 13 bases between. Here the CDR3 reads CASSASGPTYNEQFF. Written as DNA, the CDR3 is TGTGCCAGCAGCGCGAGCGGGCCGACCTACAATGAGCAGTTCTTC.

This clone was detected once. The CDR3 DNA is TGTGCCAGCAGGTTTCGAGGGGCGGGGGAAAAACTGTTTTTT. It encodes CASRFRGAGEKLFF. The rearrangement links TRBV6-5 to TRBJ1-4; tentative D call: TRBD1 (5 bases). The CDR3 consists of 14 residues. Germline V gene sequence: CDR1 MNHEY, CDR2 SVGAGI. Trimming took off 6 bases at V and 8 bases at J, with 16 bases between the two ends.

The chain combines TRBV6-5 with TRBJ1-3; D uncertain. CDR3 length: 15 amino acids. V lost 2 bases and J lost 4, with 12 bases in between. Looked up from germline, CDR1 is MNHEY and CDR2 is SVGAGI. The CDR3 DNA sequence: TGTGCCAGCAGTTACAGGAGGGAGTACGGAAACACCATATATTTT. Protein sequence: CASSYRREYGNTIYF.